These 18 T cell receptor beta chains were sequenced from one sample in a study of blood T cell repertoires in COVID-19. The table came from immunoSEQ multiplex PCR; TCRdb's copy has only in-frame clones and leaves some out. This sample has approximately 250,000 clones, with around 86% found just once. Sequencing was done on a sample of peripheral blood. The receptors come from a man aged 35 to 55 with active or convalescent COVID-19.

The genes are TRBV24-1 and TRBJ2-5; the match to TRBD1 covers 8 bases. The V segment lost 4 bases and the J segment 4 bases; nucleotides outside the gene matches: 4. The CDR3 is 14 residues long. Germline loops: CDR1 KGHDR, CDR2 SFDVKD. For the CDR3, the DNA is TGTGCCACCAGTGACACTACAGGGGGAGAGACCCAGTACTTC. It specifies CATSDTTGGETQYF.

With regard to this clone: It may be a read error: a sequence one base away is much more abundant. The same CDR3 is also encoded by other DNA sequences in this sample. The CDR3 nucleotides read TGTGCCAGCAGTTTCTACACCGGGGAGCTGTTTTTT. This gives the protein CASSFYTGELFF. The J gene is TRBJ2-2, the V gene TRBV28; D is unclear. Germline V gives CDR1 MDHEN, CDR2 SYDVKM. The CDR3 totals 12 residues. Trimming stripped 3 bases from V and 3 bases from J, with 2 bases between.

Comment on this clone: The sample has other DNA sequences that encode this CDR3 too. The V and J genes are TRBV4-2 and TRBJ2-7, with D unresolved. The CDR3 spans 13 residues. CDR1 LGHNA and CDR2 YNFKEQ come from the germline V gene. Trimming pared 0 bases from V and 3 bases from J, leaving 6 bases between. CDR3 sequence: CASSQDLSYEQYF. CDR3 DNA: TGTGCCAGCAGCCAAGACCTTAGCTACGAGCAGTACTTC.

CDR3 in amino acids: CASSSGVGLDHIQYF. The CDR3 nucleotides read TGTGCCAGCAGCTCGGGGGTTGGGCTAGACCACATTCAGTACTTC. This chain connects TRBV5-5 to TRBJ2-4; D might be TRBD2 (6 bases). V dropped 3 bases and J dropped 8 bases, with 18 bases sitting between them. Germline-derived CDR1 and CDR2 are SGHKS and YYEKEE (reference sequence). This CDR3 is built from 15 residues.

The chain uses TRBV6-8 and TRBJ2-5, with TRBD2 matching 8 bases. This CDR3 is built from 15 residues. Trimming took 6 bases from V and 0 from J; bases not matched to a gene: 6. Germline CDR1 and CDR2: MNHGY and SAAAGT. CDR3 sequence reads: CASRTSAPYQETQYF. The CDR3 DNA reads TGTGCCAGCAGGACTAGCGCCCCGTACCAAGAGACCCAGTACTTC.

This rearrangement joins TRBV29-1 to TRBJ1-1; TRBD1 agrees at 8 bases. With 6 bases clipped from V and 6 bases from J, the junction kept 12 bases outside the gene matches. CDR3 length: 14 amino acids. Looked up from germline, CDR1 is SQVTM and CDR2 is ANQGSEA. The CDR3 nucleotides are TGCAGCGTACAGACAGGGGTTACCACCCCTGAAGCTTTCTTT. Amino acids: CSVQTGVTTPEAFF.

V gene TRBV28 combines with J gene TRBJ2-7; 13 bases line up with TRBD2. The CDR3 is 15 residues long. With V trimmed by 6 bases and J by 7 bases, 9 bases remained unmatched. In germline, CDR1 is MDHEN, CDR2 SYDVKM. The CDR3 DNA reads TGTGCCAGCAGCCTTACTAGCGGGGGGGCCGGGGAGCAGTACTTC. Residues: CASSLTSGGAGEQYF.

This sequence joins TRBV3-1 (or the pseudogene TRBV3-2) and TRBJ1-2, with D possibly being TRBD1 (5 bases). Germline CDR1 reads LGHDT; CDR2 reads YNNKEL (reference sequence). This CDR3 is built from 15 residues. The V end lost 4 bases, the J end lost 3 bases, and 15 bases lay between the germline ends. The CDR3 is CASSRPGGSYYGYTF. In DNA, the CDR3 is TGTGCCAGCAGCCGCCCGGGGGGGTCGTACTATGGCTACACCTTC.

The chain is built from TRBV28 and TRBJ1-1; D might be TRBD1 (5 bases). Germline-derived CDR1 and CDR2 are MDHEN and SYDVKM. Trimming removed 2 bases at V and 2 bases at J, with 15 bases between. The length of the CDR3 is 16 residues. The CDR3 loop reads CASSLPGGGGNTEAFF. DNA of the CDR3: TGTGCCAGCAGTTTACCCGGTGGGGGGGGTAACACTGAAGCTTTCTTT.

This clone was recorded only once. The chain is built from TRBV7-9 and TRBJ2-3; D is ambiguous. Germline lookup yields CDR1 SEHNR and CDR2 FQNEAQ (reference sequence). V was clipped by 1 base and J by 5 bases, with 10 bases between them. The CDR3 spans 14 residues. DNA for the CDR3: TGTGCCAGCAGCTTAGGAAAGAGCTTAGATACGCAGTATTTT. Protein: CASSLGKSLDTQYF. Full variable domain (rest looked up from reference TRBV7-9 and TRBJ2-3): DTGVSQNPRHKITKRGQNVTFRCDPISEHNRLYWYRQTLGQGPEFLTYFQNEAQLEKSRLLSDRFSAERPKGSFSTLEIQRTEQGDSAMYLCASSLGKSLDTQYFGPGTRLTVL.

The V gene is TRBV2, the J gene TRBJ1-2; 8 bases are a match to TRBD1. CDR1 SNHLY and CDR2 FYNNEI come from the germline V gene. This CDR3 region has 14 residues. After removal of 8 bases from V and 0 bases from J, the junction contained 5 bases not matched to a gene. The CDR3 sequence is CASGTGATNYGYTF. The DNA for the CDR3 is TGTGCCAGCGGGACAGGCGCGACTAACTATGGCTACACCTTC.

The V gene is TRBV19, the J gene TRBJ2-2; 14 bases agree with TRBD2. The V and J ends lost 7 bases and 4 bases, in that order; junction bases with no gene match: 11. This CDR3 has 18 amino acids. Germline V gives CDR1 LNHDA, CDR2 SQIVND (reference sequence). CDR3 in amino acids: CASTPTSGGARGTGELFF. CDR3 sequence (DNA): TGTGCCAGTACCCCGACTAGCGGGGGGGCCCGGGGCACCGGGGAGCTGTTTTTT.

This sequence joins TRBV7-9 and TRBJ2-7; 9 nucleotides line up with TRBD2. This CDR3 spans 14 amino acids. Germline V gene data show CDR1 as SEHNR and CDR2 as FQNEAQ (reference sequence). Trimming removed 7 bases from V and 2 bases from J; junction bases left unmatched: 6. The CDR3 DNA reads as TGTGCCAGCACACCTAGCGGGGCCGCCTACGAGCAGTACTTC. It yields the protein CASTPSGAAYEQYF.

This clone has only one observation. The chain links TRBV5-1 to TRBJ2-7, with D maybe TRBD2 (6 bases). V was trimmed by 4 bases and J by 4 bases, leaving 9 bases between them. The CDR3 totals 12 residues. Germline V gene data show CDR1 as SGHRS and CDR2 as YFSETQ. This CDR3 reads CASSTGTYEQYF. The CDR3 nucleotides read TGCGCCAGCAGCACCGGGACTTACGAGCAGTACTTC.

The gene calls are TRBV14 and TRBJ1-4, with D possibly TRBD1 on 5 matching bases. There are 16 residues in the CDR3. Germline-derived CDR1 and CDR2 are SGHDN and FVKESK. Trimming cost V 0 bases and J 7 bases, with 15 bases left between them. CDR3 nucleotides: TGTGCCAGCAGCCAAGAAGGGTATAGGGGTGGTGAAAAACTGTTTTTT. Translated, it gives CASSQEGYRGGEKLFF. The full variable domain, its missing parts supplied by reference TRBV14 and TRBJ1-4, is EAGVTQFPSHSVIEKGQTVTLRCDPISGHDNLYWYRRVMGKEIKFLLHFVKESKQDESGMPNNRFLAERTGGTYSTLKVQPAELEDSGVYFCASSQEGYRGGEKLFFGSGTQLSVL.

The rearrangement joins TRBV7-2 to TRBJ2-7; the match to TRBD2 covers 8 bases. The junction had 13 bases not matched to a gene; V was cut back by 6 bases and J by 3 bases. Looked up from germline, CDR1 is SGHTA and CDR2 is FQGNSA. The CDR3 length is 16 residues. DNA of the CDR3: TGTGCCAGCAGTCCAAATCCACCGGGACTAGGCTACGAGCAGTACTTC. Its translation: CASSPNPPGLGYEQYF. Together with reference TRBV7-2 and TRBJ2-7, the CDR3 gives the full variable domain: GAGVSQSPSNKVTEKGKDVELRCDPISGHTALYWYRQSLGQGLEFLIYFQGNSAPDKSGLPSDRFSAERTGGSVSTLTIQRTQQEDSAVYLCASSPNPPGLGYEQYFGPGTRLTVT.

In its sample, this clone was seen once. CDR3 sequence (DNA): TGTGCCACCAGTGACCTCCTGACCGGGGAGCTGTTTTTT. Its protein product is CATSDLLTGELFF. V gene TRBV24-1 combines with J gene TRBJ2-2; D ambiguous. The CDR3 covers 13 residues. Per germline, CDR1 KGHDR and CDR2 SFDVKD. V was trimmed by 4 bases and J by 5 bases, leaving 7 bases between them.

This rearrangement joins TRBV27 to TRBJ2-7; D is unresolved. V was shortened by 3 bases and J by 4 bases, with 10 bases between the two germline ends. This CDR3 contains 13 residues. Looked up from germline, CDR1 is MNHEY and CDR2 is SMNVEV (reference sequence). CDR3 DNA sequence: TGTGCCAGCAGTTTCTCCAGGTGGTACGAGCAGTACTTC. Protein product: CASSFSRWYEQYF.